The 20 T cell receptor beta chains below all came from one sample that was sequenced in a study of blood T cells in healthy people across ages. A second PCR, run for about 6 to 12 cycles, used a sample-barcoded 5' primer plus a J-beta primer mix. TCRdb redid the calling of the 5' RACE reads with MiXCR, one entry per CDR3 protein. The data show around 1,100,000 distinct CDR3 sequences, 30% to 40% seen once. The sequenced material came from blood. The receptors come from a man younger than 35 in good health.

Comments on this clonotype: Because it lacks the conserved phenylalanine or tryptophan at the end, this CDR3 is likely a read error. This sequence joins TRBV6-2 or TRBV6-3 and TRBJ2-7, with D perhaps TRBD1 (6 bases). The J call may not be correct, given that the DNA end is closer to TRBJ2-4. Germline V gene sequence: CDR1 MNHEY, CDR2 SVGEGT. The CDR3 is 15 amino acids. Written as DNA, the CDR3 is TGTGCCAGCAGTCCAAGGGCGTTGACAGGAAACATTCAGTACCTC. This codes for CASSPRALTGNIQYL.

This clonotype was picked up a small number of times. The chain has TRBV3-1 and TRBJ2-6, with D perhaps matching TRBD1 (5 bases). V shed 1 base and J shed 0 bases, with 13 bases lying between them. The CDR3 is made up of 18 amino acids. The germline gives CDR1 LGHDT, CDR2 YNNKEL (reference sequence). The CDR3 bases are TGTGCCAGCAGCCAAGTCCTCACAGGTTACTCTGGGGCCAACGTCCTGACTTTC. The encoded protein is CASSQVLTGYSGANVLTF. The variable domain in full, completed from reference TRBV3-1 and TRBJ2-6, reads DTAVSQTPKYLVTQMGNDKSIKCEQNLGHDTMYWYKQDSKKFLKIMFSYNNKELIINETVPNRFSPKSPDKAHLNLHINSLELGDSAVYFCASSQVLTGYSGANVLTFGAGSRLTVL.

The CDR3 region has the DNA TGTGCCAGCAGTCCCCAGACGGCCACAGATACGCAGTATTTT. This codes for CASSPQTATDTQYF. The V and J genes are TRBV6-2 or TRBV6-3 and TRBJ2-3; D not resolved. The CDR3 runs 14 residues. V lost 5 bases and J 2 bases, leaving 11 bases between the germline ends. CDR1 and CDR2 (germline): MNHEY, SVGEGT.

The sample holds a few counts of this clonotype. V gene TRBV7-9 combines with J gene TRBJ2-3, with TRBD1 matching 7 bases. V was clipped by 5 bases and J by 2 bases; unmatched bases: 13. CDR1 SEHNR and CDR2 FQNEAQ come from the germline V gene (reference sequence). The CDR3 length is 17 residues. The CDR3 is CASSAQPTGLYTDTQYF. Here the CDR3 DNA reads TGTGCCAGCAGCGCTCAACCGACAGGGCTCTACACAGATACGCAGTATTTT.

The chain carries TRBV4-2 and TRBJ1-5; D is unclear. Trimming stripped 1 base from V and 7 bases from J, with 11 bases between. Germline CDR1 is LGHNA and CDR2 is YNFKEQ. The CDR3 extends over 14 amino acids. The CDR3 DNA follows: TGTGCCAGCAGCCAAGGGGGAACTAAGCAGCCCCAGCATTTT. This sequence encodes CASSQGGTKQPQHF.

This chain uses TRBV7-2 with TRBJ2-7; D is unresolved. Trimming stripped 1 base from V and 4 bases from J, with 20 bases between. Germline-derived CDR1 and CDR2 are SGHTA and FQGNSA. This CDR3 comprises 17 residues. Here the CDR3 reads CASSLGALRVLPYEQYF. The CDR3 DNA reads TGTGCCAGCAGCTTAGGTGCCCTTCGGGTGCTCCCTTACGAGCAGTACTTC.

On this clonotype: A read error may produce the germline difference seen at one junction end. The chain has TRBV7-2 and TRBJ1-2, with unresolved D. The CDR3 is 14 amino acids. Germline V CDR1 and CDR2: SGHTA, FQGNSA. The CDR3 region has the DNA TGTGCCAGCAGCTTACGTCATCTTAACTCTGGCTACACCTTC. As protein: CASSLRHLNSGYTF.

The chain joins TRBV9 to TRBJ2-3; D unclear. CDR1 is SGDLS and CDR2 is YYNGEE in the germline V gene. This CDR3 contains 15 residues. Trimming pared 4 bases from V and 1 base from J, leaving 13 bases between. CDR3 sequence (DNA): TGTGCCAGCAGCACTCGACGCCGAGGCACAGATACGCAGTATTTT. Translating it yields CASSTRRRGTDTQYF.

V is TRBV7-2 and J is TRBJ2-1, with D maybe TRBD2 (5 bases). The CDR3 sequence is 15 residues long. V lost 6 bases, J lost 0 bases, and 12 bases lay in between. The germline CDR1 and CDR2 sequences are SGHTA and FQGNSA. CDR3 sequence: CASRAGDLSYNEQFF. CDR3 bases: TGTGCCAGCAGGGCGGGCGACCTCTCCTACAATGAGCAGTTCTTC.

This clonotype was observed a few times. V and J are TRBV7-9 and TRBJ1-1; no definite D call. In germline, CDR1 is SEHNR, CDR2 FQNEAQ (reference sequence). Trimming took 5 bases from V and 0 from J, leaving 10 bases between them. The CDR3 has 14 residues. The CDR3 loop reads CASSPSEMNTEAFF. The DNA for the CDR3 is TGTGCCAGCAGCCCATCAGAGATGAACACTGAAGCTTTCTTT.

Turning to this clonotype: An end of the junction differs from the germline gene, which may be a read error. The V gene is TRBV11-2, the J gene TRBJ1-4; no clear D gene. Germline CDR1 SGHAT, CDR2 FQNNGV. CDR3 size: 14 residues. The CDR3 DNA sequence: TGTGCCGGCAGCATCAGCCAGATTAATGAAAAACTGTTTTTT. It encodes CAGSISQINEKLFF.

This chain uses TRBV20-1 with TRBJ1-1; 10 bases line up with TRBD1. This CDR3 has 14 amino acids. V lost 5 bases and J lost 4; bases outside the gene matches: 7. In germline, CDR1 is DFQATT, CDR2 SNEGSKA (reference sequence). This chain's CDR3 is CSASGQGGGTEAFF. The DNA for the CDR3 is TGCAGTGCTTCAGGACAGGGGGGCGGCACTGAAGCTTTCTTT.

The J gene is TRBJ2-3, the V gene TRBV18; D may correspond to TRBD1 or TRBD2 (6 bases each). V dropped 2 bases and J dropped 3 bases, with 12 bases sitting between them. The CDR3 runs 15 residues. Germline values: CDR1 KGHSH, CDR2 LQKENI. The CDR3 loop reads CASSPKQGGTDTQYF. The CDR3 nucleotides are TGTGCCAGCTCACCAAAACAGGGAGGAACAGATACGCAGTATTTT.

V is TRBV3-1 and J is TRBJ2-1; D uncertain. The germline V gene has CDR1 LGHDT and CDR2 YNNKEL (reference sequence). The V and J ends lost 5 bases and 8 bases respectively, with 10 bases between them. CDR3 length equals 12 residues. The CDR3 coding sequence is TGTGCCAGCAGCGGGGTACCGTATGAGCAGTTCTTC. Residues: CASSGVPYEQFF.

This clonotype was counted a few times. The rearrangement links TRBV10-3 to TRBJ1-1; 8 nucleotides agree with TRBD1. Germline V gives CDR1 ENHRY, CDR2 SYGVKD. The trim removed 5 bases at V and 5 bases at J, leaving 7 bases unmatched. CDR3 length: 14 residues. In nucleotides, the CDR3 is TGTGCCATCAGTCAAACAGGGGGACGAACTGAAGCTTTCTTT. Protein: CAISQTGGRTEAFF.

In its sample, this clonotype was seen many times. V usage is TRBV3-1 and J usage is TRBJ2-7; 8 bases are a match to TRBD1. Germline values: CDR1 LGHDT, CDR2 YNNKEL (reference sequence). The CDR3 has 13 amino acids. With 3 bases clipped from V and 2 bases from J, the junction kept 0 bases outside the gene matches. This CDR3 is CASSQDRAYEQYF. DNA of the CDR3: TGTGCCAGCAGCCAGGACAGGGCCTACGAGCAGTACTTC.

In its sample, this clonotype was seen a few times. The chain combines TRBV9 with TRBJ2-3; D is possibly TRBD2 (7 bases). V shed 0 bases and J shed 0 bases, with 14 bases lying between them. The CDR3 contains 17 residues. CDR1 is SGDLS and CDR2 is YYNGEE in the germline V gene. CDR3 sequence reads: CASSVGSGGQSTDTQYF. CDR3 DNA: TGTGCCAGCAGCGTAGGTTCGGGGGGACAAAGCACAGATACGCAGTATTTT.

In the case of this clonotype: A much bigger clone sits one base away, suggesting this may be a read error. The chain links TRBV18 to TRBJ2-4; TRBD2 matches 7 bases. The assigned J gene may be wrong: the sequence end matches TRBJ2-5 better. CDR3 size: 14 residues. Germline CDR1 KGHSH, CDR2 LQKENI. The CDR3 loop reads CVSSLREGGETQYF. CDR3 nucleotide sequence: TGTGTCAGCTCACTCAGGGAGGGAGGAGAGACCCAGTACTTC.

In this sample, this clonotype turned up a few times. The chain employs TRBV29-1 and TRBJ1-2, with D unresolved. This CDR3 region has 14 residues. V shed 0 bases and J shed 4 bases, with 12 bases lying between them. Germline values: CDR1 SQVTM, CDR2 ANQGSEA. CDR3 amino acids: CSVEEEELGYGYTF. CDR3 nucleotide sequence: TGCAGCGTTGAAGAGGAGGAGCTGGGCTATGGCTACACCTTC.

The chain employs TRBV10-3 and TRBJ2-3; D remains unclear. V was trimmed by 6 bases and J by 0 bases, leaving 13 bases between them. The CDR3 is 15 residues long. The germline V gene has CDR1 ENHRY and CDR2 SYGVKD. The CDR3 nucleotides are TGTGCCATCAGCGCAACTACCATTAGCACAGATACGCAGTATTTT. It is translated as CAISATTISTDTQYF.